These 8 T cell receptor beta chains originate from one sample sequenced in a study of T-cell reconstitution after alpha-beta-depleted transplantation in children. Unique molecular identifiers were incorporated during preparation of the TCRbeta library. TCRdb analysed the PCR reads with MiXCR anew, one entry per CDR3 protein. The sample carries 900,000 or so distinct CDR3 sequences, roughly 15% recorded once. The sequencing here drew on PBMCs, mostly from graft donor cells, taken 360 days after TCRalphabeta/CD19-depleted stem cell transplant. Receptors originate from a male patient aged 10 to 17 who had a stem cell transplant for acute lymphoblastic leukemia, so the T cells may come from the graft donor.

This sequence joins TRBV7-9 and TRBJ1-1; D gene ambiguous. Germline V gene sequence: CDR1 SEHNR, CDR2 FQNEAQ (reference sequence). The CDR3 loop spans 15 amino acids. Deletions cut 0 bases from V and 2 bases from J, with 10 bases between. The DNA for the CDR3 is TGTGCCAGCAGCTTAGCCCCTTTGGGAAACACTGAAGCTTTCTTT. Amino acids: CASSLAPLGNTEAFF.

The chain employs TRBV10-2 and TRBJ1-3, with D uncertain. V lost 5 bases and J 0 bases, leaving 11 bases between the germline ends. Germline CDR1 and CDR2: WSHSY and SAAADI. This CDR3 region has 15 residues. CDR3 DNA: TGCGCCAGCAGTAATCCCCTAGGCTCTGGAAACACCATATATTTT. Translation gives CASSNPLGSGNTIYF.

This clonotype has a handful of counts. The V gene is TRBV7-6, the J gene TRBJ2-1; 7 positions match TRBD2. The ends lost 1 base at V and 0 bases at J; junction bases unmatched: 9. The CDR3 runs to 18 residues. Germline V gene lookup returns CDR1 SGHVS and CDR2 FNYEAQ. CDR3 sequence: CASSLGGGDRPSYNEQFF. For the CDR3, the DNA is TGTGCCAGCAGCTTAGGGGGGGGGGACCGCCCCTCCTACAATGAGCAGTTCTTC.

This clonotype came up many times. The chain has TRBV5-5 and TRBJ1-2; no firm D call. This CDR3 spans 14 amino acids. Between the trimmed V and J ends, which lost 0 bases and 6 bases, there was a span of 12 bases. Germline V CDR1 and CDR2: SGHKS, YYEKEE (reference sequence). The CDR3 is CASSLGRGFNGYTF. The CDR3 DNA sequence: TGTGCCAGCAGCTTGGGCCGGGGTTTCAATGGCTACACCTTC.

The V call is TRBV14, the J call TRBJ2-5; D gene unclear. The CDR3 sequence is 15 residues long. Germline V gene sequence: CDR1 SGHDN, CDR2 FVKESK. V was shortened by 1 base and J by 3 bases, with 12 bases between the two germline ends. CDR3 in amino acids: CASSQGPAREETQYF. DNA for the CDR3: TGTGCCAGCAGCCAAGGTCCAGCCCGGGAAGAGACCCAGTACTTC.

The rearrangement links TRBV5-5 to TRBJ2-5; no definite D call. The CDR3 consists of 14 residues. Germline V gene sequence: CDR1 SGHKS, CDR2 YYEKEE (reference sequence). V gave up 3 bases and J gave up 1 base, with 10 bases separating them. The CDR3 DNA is TGTGCCAGCAGCTCGGACCGTCCCCAAGAGACCCAGTACTTC. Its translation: CASSSDRPQETQYF.

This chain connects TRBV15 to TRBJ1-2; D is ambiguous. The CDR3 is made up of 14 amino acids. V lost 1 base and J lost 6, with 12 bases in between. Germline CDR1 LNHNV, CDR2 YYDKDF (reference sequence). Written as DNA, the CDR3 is TGTGCCACCAGCAGAGGTACCGCCGTCAATGGCTACACCTTC. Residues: CATSRGTAVNGYTF. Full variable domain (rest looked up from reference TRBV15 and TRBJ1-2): DAMVIQNPRYQVTQFGKPVTLSCSQTLNHNVMYWYQQKSSQAPKLLFHYYDKDFNNEADTPDNFQSRRPNTSFCFLDIRSPGLGDTAMYLCATSRGTAVNGYTFGSGTRLTVV.

For the CDR3, the DNA is TGTGCCAGCAGCTTGGTAGGCGGGAGGGCCCAAGAGACCCAGTACTTC. This sequence encodes CASSLVGGRAQETQYF. The V call is TRBV5-6, the J call TRBJ2-5; 9 nucleotides align to TRBD2. J gave up 1 base and V 0 bases, and 4 bases lay outside the gene matches. The germline V gene has CDR1 SGHDT and CDR2 YYEEEE. The CDR3 length is 16 residues.